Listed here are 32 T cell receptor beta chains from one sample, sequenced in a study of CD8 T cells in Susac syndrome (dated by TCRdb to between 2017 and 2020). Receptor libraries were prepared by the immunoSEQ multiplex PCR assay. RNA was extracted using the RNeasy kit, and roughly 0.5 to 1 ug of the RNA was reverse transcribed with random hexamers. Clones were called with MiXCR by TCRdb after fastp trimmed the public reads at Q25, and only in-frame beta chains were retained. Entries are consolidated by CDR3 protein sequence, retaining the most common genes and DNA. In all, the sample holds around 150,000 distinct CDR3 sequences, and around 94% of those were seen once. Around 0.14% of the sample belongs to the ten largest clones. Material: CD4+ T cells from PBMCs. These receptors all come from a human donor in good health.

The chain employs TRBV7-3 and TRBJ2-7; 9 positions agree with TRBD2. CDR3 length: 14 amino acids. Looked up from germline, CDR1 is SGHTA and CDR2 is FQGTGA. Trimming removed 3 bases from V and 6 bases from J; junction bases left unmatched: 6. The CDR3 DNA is TGTGCCAGCAGCTTGAGCGGGGGGACTGGCGAGCAGTACTTC. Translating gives CASSLSGGTGEQYF.

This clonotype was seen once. As DNA, the CDR3 is TGTGCCACCAGCAGAGATGGACAATACTACACCTTC. As protein: CATSRDGQYYTF. V usage is TRBV15 and J usage is TRBJ1-2, with D perhaps matching TRBD1 (5 bases). Trimming shortened V by 0 bases and J by 10 bases, and 9 bases separated the two germline ends. Germline V gives CDR1 LNHNV, CDR2 YYDKDF (reference sequence). The CDR3 consists of 12 residues.

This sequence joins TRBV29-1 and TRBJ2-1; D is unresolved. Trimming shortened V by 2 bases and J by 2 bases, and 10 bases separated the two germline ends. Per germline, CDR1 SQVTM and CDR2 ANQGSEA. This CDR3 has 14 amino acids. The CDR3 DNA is TGCAGCGTTGAATGGGATTTCCCCTACAATGAGCAGTTCTTC. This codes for CSVEWDFPYNEQFF.

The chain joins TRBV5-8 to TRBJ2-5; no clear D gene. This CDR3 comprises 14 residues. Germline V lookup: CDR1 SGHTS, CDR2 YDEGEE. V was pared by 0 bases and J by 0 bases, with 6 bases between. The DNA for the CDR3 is TGTGCCAGCAGCTTGGCGGAGAACCAAGAGACCCAGTACTTC. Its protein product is CASSLAENQETQYF.

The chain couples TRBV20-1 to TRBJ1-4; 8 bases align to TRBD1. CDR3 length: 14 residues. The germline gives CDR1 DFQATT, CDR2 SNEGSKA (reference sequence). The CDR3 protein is CGGQGGATNEKLFF. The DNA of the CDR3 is TGCGGTGGACAGGGCGGGGCAACTAATGAAAAACTGTTTTTT.

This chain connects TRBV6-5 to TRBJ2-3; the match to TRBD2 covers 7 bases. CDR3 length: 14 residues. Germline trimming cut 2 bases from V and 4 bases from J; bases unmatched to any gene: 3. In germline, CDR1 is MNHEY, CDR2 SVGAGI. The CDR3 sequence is CASSYRTSPDTQYF. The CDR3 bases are TGTGCCAGCAGTTACCGGACTAGTCCAGATACGCAGTATTTT.

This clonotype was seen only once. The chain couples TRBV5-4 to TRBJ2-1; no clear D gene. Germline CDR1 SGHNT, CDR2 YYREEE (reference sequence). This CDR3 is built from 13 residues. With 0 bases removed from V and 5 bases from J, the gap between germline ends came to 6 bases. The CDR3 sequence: CASSLGVDNEQFF. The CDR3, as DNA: TGTGCCAGCAGCTTGGGTGTAGACAATGAGCAGTTCTTC.

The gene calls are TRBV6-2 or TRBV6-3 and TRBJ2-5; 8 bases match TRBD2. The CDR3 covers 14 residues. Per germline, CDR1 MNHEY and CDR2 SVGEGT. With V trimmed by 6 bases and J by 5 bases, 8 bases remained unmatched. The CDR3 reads CASSDGGARETQYF. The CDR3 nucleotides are TGTGCCAGCAGCGACGGGGGGGCCAGGGAGACCCAGTACTTC.

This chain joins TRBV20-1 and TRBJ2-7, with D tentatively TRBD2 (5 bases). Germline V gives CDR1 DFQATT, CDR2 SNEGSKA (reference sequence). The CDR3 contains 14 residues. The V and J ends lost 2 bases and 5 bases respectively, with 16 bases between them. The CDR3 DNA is TGCAGTGCTAGATGGACTTCGTCGGTCGACGAGCAGTACTTC. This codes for CSARWTSSVDEQYF.

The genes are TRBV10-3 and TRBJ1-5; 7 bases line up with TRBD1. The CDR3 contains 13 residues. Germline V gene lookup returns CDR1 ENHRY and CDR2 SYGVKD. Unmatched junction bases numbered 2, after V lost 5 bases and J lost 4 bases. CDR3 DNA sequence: TGTGCCATCAGTTTGGACAGGAATCAGCCCCAGCATTTT. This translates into CAISLDRNQPQHF.

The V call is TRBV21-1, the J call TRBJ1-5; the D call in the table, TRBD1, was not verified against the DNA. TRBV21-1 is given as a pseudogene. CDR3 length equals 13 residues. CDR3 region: CAIQGEGNQPQHF. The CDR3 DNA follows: TGTGCCATCCAGGGGGAGGGCAATCAGCCCCAGCATTTT.

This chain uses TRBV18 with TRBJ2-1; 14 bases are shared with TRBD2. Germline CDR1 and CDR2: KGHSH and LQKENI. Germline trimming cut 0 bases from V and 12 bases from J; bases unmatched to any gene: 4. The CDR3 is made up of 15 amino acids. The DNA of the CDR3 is TGTGCCAGCTCACCACCGGGACTAGCGGGGGAAGGGCAGTTCTTC. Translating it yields CASSPPGLAGEGQFF.

The CDR3 loop is CASREYSTDTQYF. CDR3 nucleotides: TGTGCCAGCAGGGAGTATAGCACAGATACGCAGTATTTT. The chain carries TRBV2 and TRBJ2-3; D gene uncertain. V lost 6 bases to trimming and J lost 0 bases, with 7 bases between them. The CDR3 has 13 residues. Germline V gives CDR1 SNHLY, CDR2 FYNNEI.

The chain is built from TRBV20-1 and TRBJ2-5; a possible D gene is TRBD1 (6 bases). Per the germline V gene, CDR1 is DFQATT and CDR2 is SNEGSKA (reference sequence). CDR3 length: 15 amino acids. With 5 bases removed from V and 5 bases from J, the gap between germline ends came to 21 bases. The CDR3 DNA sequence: TGCAGTGCTTCTTCGGGGACACCCCTGGACGAGACCCAGTACTTC. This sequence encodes CSASSGTPLDETQYF.

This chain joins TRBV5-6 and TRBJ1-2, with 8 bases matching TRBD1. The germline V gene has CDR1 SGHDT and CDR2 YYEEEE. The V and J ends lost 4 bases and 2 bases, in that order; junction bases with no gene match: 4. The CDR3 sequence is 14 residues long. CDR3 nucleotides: TGTGCCAGCAGCCCGACAGGGGTCAACTATGGCTACACCTTC. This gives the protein CASSPTGVNYGYTF.

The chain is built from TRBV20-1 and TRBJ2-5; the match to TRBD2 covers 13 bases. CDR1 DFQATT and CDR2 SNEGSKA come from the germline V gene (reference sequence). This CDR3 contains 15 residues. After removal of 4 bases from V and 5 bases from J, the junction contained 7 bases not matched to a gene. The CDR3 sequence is CSATWTSGGWETQYF. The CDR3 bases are TGCAGTGCTACTTGGACTAGCGGGGGTTGGGAGACCCAGTACTTC.

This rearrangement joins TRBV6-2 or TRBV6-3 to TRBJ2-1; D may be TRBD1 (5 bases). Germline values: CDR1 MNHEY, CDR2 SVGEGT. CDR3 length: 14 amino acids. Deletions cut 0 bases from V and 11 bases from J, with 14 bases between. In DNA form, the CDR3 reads TGTGCCAGCAGTTACTCATTAGACAGAGCTCAGCAGTTCTTC. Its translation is CASSYSLDRAQQFF.

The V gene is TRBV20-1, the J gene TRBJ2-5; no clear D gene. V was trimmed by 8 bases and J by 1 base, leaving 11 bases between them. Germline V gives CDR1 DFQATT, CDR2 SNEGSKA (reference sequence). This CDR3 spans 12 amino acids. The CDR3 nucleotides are TGCAGTCCCATCTGGGGCCAAGAGACCCAGTACTTC. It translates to CSPIWGQETQYF.

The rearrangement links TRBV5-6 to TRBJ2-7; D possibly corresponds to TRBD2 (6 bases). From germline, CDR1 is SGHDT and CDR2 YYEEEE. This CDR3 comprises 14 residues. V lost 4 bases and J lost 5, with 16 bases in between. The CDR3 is CASSRRRGDHEQYF. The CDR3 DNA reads TGTGCCAGCAGCCGCCGGCGGGGAGACCACGAGCAGTACTTC.

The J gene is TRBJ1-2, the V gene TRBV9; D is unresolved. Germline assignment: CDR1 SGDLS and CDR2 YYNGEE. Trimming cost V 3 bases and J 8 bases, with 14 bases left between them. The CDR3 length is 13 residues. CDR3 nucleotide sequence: TGTGCCAGCAGCGGCCAACTGGGTGGCGGCTACACCTTC. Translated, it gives CASSGQLGGGYTF.

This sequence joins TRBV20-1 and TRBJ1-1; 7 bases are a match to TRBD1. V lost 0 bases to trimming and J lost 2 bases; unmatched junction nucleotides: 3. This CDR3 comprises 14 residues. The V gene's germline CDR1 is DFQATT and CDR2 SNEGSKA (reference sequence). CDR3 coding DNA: TGCAGTGCTAGAGATCGGACAGGAAACACTGAAGCTTTCTTT. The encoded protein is CSARDRTGNTEAFF.

Here the CDR3 DNA reads TGCAGTGCCGCCCGGGACAGGGTTTCACCCCTCCACTTT. Residues: CSAARDRVSPLHF. This rearrangement joins TRBV20-1 to TRBJ1-6; 9 bases are a match to TRBD1. In germline, CDR1 is DFQATT, CDR2 SNEGSKA (reference sequence). Trimming removed 6 bases from V and 9 bases from J; junction bases left unmatched: 6. This CDR3 spans 13 amino acids.

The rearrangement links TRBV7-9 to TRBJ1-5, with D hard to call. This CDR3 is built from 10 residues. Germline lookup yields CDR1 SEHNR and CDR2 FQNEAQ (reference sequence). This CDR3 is CASKDQPQHF. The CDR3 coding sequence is TGTGCATCGAAGGATCAGCCCCAGCATTTT. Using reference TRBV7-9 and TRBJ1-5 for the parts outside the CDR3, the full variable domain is DTGVSQNPRHKITKRGQNVTFRCDPISEHNRLYWYRQTLGQGPEFLTYFQNEAQLEKSRLLSDRFSAERPKGSFSTLEIQRTEQGDSAMYLCASKDQPQHFGDGTRLSIL.

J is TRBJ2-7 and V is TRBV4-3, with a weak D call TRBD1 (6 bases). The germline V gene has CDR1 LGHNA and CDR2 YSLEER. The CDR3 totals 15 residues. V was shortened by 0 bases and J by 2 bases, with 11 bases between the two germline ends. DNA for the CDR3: TGCGCCAGCAGCCAAGATGCGCAGGGGACCTACGAGCAGTACTTC. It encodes CASSQDAQGTYEQYF.

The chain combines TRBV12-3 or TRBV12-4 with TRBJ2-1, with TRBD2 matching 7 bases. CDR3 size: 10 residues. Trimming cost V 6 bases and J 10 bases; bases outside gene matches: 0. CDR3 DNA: TGTGCCAGCAGGCGGGGGGAGCAGTTCTTC. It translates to CASRRGEQFF.

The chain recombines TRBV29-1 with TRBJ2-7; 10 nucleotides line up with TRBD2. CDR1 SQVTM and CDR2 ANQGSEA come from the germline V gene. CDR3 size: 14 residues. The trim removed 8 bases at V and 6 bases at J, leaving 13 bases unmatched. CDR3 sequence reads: CSISLSSGGSEQYF. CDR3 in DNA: TGCAGCATCTCGCTCTCTAGCGGGGGAAGCGAGCAGTACTTC.

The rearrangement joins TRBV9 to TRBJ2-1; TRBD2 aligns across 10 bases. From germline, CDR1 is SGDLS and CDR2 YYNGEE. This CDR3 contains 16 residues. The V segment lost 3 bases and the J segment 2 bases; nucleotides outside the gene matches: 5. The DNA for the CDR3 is TGTGCCAGCAGCGCGATTAGCGGGGGGCCCTACAATGAGCAGTTCTTC. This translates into CASSAISGGPYNEQFF.

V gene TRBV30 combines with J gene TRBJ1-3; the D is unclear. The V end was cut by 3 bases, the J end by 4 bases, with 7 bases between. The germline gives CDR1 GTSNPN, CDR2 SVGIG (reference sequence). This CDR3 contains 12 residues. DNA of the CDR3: TGTGCCTGGAGAGGGAACGGAAACACCATATATTTT. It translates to CAWRGNGNTIYF.

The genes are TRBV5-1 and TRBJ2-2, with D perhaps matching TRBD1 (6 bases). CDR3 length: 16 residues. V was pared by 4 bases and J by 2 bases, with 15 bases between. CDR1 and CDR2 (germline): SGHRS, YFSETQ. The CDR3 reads CASSVQGRTNTGELFF. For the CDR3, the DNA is TGCGCCAGCAGCGTACAGGGAAGAACAAACACCGGGGAGCTGTTTTTT.

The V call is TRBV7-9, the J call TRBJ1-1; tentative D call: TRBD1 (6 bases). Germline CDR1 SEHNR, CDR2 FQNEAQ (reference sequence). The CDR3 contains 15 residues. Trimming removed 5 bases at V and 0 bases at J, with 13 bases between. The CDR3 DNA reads TGTGCCAGCAGCACTGCAGGGGCCATGAACACTGAAGCTTTCTTT. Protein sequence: CASSTAGAMNTEAFF.

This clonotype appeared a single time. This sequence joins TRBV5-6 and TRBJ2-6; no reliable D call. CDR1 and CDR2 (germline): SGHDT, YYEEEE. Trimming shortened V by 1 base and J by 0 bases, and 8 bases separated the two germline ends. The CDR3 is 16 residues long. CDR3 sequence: CASSLFPLSGANVLTF. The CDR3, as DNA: TGTGCCAGCAGCTTGTTCCCCCTCTCTGGGGCCAACGTCCTGACTTTC.

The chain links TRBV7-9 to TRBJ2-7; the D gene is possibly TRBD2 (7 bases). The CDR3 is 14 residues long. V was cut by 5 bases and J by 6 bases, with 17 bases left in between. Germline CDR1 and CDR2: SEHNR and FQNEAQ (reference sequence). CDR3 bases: TGTGCCAGCAGCCTCGGGGGGCGTGTCGTCGAGCAGTACTTC. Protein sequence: CASSLGGRVVEQYF.